This entry describes one TCR beta chain. Its antigen target is currently unknown. Base qualities are not at hand, and no much larger clone is one base apart. From the germline V gene, CDR1 is KGHDR and CDR2 is SFDVKD. The CDR3 sequence holds 14 residues, the cysteine and phenylalanine included. Of all the DNA, just the CDR3 is kept, 42 bases in frame from base 1. Trimming removed 7 bases from V and 5 bases from J; the gene matches leave 6 bases unexplained. The data were taken from a study of blood T cells in healthy people across ages (dated by TCRdb to 2015 to 2017). Context from the whole study: Template switching captured roughly one uniquely barcoded TCR beta cDNA molecule per two T cells in model experiments. Two additional independent replicas of 1 million unique cDNA reads from the same blood draw were analyzed for two donors (one aged 18 to 30 and one aged 80 or older). To avoid experimental bias, donors of different ages were distributed randomly across sequencing lanes. Age-related changes in TCR beta repertoire diversity were measured in the study by deep sequencing normalized with unique cDNA molecular identifiers. The donors were split into four age groups: young (average around 15 years), middle-aged (roughly 40), aged (about 62) and long-lived (roughly 86). General conclusions and limits of the study: Estimates of total diversity based on one million sequenced T cells were regarded as lower bounds and as underestimates. The CMV infection status of donors was not known, potentially confounding age-related changes in expanded clonotypes. Since profiling was done on bulk unsorted PBMCs, naive and antigen-experienced compartments could not be conclusively compared. There was a strong correlation between observed TCR beta diversity and the percentage of naive T cells measured by flow cytometry. As age increased, observed TCR beta diversity per million T cells dropped in a roughly linear way, and a significant reduction was already evident by age around 41. Compared with the aged group, more naive CD4+ T cells, fewer expanded clones and increased TCR diversity were shown by the long-lived group, suggesting age selection.

Library preparation employed 5' RACE. A second PCR of roughly 6 to 12 cycles was performed with a sample-barcoded 5' primer and a J-beta primer mix. A template-switch 5' adaptor carrying 12 random nucleotides introduced a unique molecular identifier onto each TCR beta cDNA molecule. At least 2.5 million CDR3-containing paired-end reads were obtained from each sample. All of the RNA was converted into first-strand cDNA using the Mint cDNA synthesis kit, with a TRBC-specific oligonucleotide serving as the primer. All cDNA was treated with uracil-DNA glycosylase and then went through a first 18-cycle PCR with the universal primers M1SS and BC2_uni_R. As for the authors' bioinformatics: Normalization of each sample was performed by random selection of 1 million high-quality reads, each carrying a distinct molecular identifier. Reads sharing molecular identifiers were discarded rather than binned into consensus sequences. CDR3 identification, clonotype clustering and error correction used MiTCR with a Q25 quality threshold and the strictest error-elimination algorithm. A nonparametric unseen species model with Euler transformation was used to estimate lower-bound total TCR beta diversity. The raw public data were reprocessed by TCRdb itself: fastp quality trimming at Q25, MiXCR clonotype calling, in-frame beta chains only. One record per CDR3 amino acid sequence lists the most common genes and DNA. The V and J calls, along with clone size, are taken from TCRdb and not from the paper's own processing. This sample has approximately 1,700,000 distinct CDR3 sequences in its table, and about two fifths of those were observed once. Roughly 24% of the sample is in the top ten clones.

Donors were 40 or so systemically healthy Caucasian individuals from Russia aged 6 to 90 years. About 9.8 milliliters of peripheral blood were drawn from each donor into EDTA-treated Vacutainer tubes. Ficoll-Paque density-gradient centrifugation was used to isolate PBMCs, with at least 6.5 million per sample. Trizol reagent was used to extract total RNA from the PBMCs, yielding at least 6 micrograms per sample. Naive CD45RAhigh/CD27high T cell percentages were measured by flow cytometry on a PBMC aliquot from every donor. The sequence joins TRBV24-1 to TRBJ1-4; 7 central bases correspond to TRBD1. What was sequenced was blood. The origin of this receptor is a human donor in good health. The CDR3 protein sequence reads: CATRKTGKNEKLFF. The base sequence is TGTGCCACCAGGAAGACAGGGAAGAATGAAAAACTGTTTTTT.